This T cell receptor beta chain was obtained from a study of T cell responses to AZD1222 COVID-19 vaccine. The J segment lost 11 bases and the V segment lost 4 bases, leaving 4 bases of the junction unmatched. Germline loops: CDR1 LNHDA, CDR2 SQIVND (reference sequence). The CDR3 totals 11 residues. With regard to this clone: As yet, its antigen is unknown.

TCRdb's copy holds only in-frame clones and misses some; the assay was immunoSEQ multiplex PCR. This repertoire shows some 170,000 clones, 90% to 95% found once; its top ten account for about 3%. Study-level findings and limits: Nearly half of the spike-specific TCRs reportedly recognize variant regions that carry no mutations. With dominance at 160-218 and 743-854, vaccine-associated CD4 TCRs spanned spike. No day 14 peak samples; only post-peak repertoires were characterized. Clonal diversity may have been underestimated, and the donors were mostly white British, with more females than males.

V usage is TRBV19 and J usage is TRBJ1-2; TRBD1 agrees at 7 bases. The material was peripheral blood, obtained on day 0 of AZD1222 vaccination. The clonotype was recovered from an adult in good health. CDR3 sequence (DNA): TGTGCCAGTAGTACGGGGACAGTATACACCTTC. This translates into CASSTGTVYTF. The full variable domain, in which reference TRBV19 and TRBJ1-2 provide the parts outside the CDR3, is DGGITQSPKYLFRKEGQNVTLSCEQNLNHDAMYWYRQDPGQGLRLIYYSQIVNDFQKGDIAEGYSVSREKKESFPLTVTSAQKNPTAFYLCASSTGTVYTFGSGTRLTVV.